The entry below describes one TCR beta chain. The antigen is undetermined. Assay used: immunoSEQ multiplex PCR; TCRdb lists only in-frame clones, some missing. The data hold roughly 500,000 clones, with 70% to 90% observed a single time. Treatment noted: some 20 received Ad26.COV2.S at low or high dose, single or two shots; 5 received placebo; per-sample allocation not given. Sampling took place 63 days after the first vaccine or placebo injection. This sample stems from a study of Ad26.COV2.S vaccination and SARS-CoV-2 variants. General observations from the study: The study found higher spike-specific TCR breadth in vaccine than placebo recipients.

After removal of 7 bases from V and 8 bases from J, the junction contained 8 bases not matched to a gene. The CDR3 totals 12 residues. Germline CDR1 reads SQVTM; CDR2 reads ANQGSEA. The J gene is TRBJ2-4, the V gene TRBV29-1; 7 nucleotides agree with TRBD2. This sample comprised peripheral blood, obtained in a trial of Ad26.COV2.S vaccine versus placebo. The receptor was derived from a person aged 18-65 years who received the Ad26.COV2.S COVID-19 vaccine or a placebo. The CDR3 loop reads CSAGDSGYIQYF. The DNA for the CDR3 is TGCAGCGCCGGCGATAGCGGGTACATTCAGTACTTC.